This T cell receptor beta chain derives from a study of control samples from healthy donors and cancer patients (TCRdb year 2020). With respect to this clone: What this receptor recognizes is not known. One base away there is no much larger clone; base qualities are not given.

Libraries came from the immunoSEQ multiplex PCR assay. TCRdb holds this immuneACCESS table with in-frame rearrangements only. Some clones are missing; in checked studies, unresolved V genes explain under half, and the rest has no known cause. The sample data list approximately 35,000 clones, and about 94% of these were observed just once. The ten largest clones take up roughly 1.7% of the sample. CDR1 SEHNR and CDR2 FQNEAQ are derived from the germline V gene (reference sequence). The germline V and J ends show losses of 2 bases and 3 bases respectively, and no gene match explains 9 bases of the junction. From cysteine to phenylalanine, the CDR3 is 16 amino acids long. Only CDR3 DNA is held: 48 bases, read in frame from base 1.

The sequence is built from TRBV7-9 and TRBJ2-5; a stretch of 7 junction bases matches TRBD2. The clonotype comes from a man in his forties with colorectal cancer. The sample consisted of PBMCs. The encoded CDR3 is CASSLRGAGSKETQYF. The sequenced DNA: TGTGCCAGCAGCTTAAGGGGAGCGGGGTCAAAAGAGACCCAGTACTTC.